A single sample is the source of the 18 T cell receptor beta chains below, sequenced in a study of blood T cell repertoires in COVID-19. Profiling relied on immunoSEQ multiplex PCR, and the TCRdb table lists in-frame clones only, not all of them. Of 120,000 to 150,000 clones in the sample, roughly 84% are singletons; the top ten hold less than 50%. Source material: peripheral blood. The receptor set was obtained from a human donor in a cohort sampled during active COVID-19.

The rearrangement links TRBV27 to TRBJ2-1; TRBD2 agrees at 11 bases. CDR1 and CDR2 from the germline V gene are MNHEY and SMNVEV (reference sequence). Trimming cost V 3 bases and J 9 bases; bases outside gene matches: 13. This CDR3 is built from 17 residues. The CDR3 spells CASSFLTSGTRLSEQFF. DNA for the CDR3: TGTGCCAGCAGTTTTTTGACTAGCGGGACCCGTCTTAGTGAGCAGTTCTTC.

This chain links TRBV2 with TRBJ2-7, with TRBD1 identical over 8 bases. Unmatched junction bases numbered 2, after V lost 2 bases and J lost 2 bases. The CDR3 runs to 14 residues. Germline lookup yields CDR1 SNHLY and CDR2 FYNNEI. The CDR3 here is CASSEQGAPYEQYF. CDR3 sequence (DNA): TGTGCCAGCAGTGAACAGGGGGCCCCCTACGAGCAGTACTTC. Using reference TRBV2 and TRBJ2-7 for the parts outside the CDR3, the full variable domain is EPEVTQTPSHQVTQMGQEVILRCVPISNHLYFYWYRQILGQKVEFLVSFYNNEISEKSEIFDDQFSVERPDGSNFTLKIRSTKLEDSAMYFCASSEQGAPYEQYFGPGTRLTVT.

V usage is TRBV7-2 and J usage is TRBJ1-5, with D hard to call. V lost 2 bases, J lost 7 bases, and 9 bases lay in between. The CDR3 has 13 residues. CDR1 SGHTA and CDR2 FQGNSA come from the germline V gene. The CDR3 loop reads CASSLRRGQPQHF. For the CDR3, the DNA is TGTGCCAGCAGCTTACGGCGAGGGCAGCCCCAGCATTTT.

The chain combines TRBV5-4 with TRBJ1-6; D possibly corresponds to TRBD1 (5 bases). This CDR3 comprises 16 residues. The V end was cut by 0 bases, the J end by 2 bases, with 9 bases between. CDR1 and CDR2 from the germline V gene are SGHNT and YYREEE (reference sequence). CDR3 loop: CASSLAGGTYNSPLHF. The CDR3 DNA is TGTGCCAGCAGCTTGGCCGGGGGGACCTATAATTCACCCCTCCACTTT.

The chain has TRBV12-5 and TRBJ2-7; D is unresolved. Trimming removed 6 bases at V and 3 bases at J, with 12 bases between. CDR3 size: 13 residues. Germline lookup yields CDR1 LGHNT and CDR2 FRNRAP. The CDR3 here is CASGRGPDYEQYF. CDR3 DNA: TGTGCTAGTGGCCGAGGTCCCGACTACGAGCAGTACTTC.

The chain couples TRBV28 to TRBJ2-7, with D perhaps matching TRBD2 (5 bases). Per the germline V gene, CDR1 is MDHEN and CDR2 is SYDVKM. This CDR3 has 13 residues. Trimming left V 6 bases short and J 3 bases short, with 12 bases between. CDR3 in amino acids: CASRLPGSYEQYF. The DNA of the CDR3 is TGTGCCAGCAGATTGCCGGGGAGCTACGAGCAGTACTTC.

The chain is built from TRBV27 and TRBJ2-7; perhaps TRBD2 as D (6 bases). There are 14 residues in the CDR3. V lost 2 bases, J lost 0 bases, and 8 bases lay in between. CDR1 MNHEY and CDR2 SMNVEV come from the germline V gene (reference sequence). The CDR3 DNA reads TGTGCCAGCAGTTTAGCGGGGATCTCCTACGAGCAGTACTTC. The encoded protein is CASSLAGISYEQYF.

The CDR3 region has the DNA TGTGCCAGCAGCGGGAGGCATGAGGGTGGCTACACCTTC. It yields the protein CASSGRHEGGYTF. The chain uses TRBV5-4 and TRBJ1-2; D unresolved. Germline lookup yields CDR1 SGHNT and CDR2 YYREEE (reference sequence). This CDR3 has 13 residues. The V end lost 4 bases, the J end lost 7 bases, and 14 bases lay between the germline ends. The whole variable domain, remainder taken from reference TRBV5-4 and TRBJ1-2, is ETGVTQSPTHLIKTRGQQVTLRCSSQSGHNTVSWYQQALGQGPQFIFQYYREEENGRGNFPPRFSGLQFPNYSSELNVNALELDDSALYLCASSGRHEGGYTFGSGTRLTVV.

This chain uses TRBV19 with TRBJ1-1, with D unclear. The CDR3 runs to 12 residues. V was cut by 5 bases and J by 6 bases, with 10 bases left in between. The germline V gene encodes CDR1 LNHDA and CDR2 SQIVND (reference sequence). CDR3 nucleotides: TGTGCCAGTAGTTCGAGGTTCTCTGAAGCTTTCTTT. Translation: CASSSRFSEAFF.

This CDR3 reads CASSSSGGPDEQFF. In DNA form, the CDR3 reads TGTGCCAGCAGCTCTAGCGGGGGACCGGATGAGCAGTTCTTC. This chain connects TRBV5-6 to TRBJ2-1; 10 bases match TRBD2. The length of the CDR3 is 14 residues. Per germline, CDR1 SGHDT and CDR2 YYEEEE. Trimming removed 3 bases from V and 8 bases from J; junction bases left unmatched: 5.

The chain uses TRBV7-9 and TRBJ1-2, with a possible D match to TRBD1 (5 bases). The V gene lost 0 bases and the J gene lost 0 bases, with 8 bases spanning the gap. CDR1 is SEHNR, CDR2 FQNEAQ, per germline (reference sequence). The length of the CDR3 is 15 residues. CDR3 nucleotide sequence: TGTGCCAGCAGCTTAGCCCAGGGCACTAACTATGGCTACACCTTC. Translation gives CASSLAQGTNYGYTF. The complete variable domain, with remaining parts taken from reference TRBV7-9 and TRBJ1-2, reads DTGVSQNPRHKITKRGQNVTFRCDPISEHNRLYWYRQTLGQGPEFLTYFQNEAQLEKSRLLSDRFSAERPKGSFSTLEIQRTEQGDSAMYLCASSLAQGTNYGYTFGSGTRLTVV.

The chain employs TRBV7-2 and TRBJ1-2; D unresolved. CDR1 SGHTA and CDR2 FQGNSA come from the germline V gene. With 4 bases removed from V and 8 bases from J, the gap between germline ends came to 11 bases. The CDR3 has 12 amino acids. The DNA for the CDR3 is TGTGCCAGCAGCTCCCCCCAGGCCGGCTACACCTTC. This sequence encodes CASSSPQAGYTF.

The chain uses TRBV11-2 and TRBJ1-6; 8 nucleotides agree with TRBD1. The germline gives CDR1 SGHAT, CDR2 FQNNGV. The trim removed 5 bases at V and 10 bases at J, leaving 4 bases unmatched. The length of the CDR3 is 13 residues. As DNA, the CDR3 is TGTGCCAGCAGCCCGGGACAGGTCTCACCCCTCCACTTT. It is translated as CASSPGQVSPLHF.

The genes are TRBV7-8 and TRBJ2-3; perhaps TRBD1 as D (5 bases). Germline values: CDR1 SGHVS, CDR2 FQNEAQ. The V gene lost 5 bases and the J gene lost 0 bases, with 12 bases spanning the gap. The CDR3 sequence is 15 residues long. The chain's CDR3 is CASSIRQSSTDTQYF. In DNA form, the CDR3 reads TGTGCCAGCAGCATTAGACAGTCTAGCACAGATACGCAGTATTTT.

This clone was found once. The CDR3 region has the DNA TGTGCCAGCACAGGGGCAGGGGAGACCCAGTACTTC. It specifies CASTGAGETQYF. This chain connects TRBV2 to TRBJ2-5; D is perhaps TRBD1 (6 bases). This CDR3 spans 12 amino acids. V gave up 7 bases and J gave up 5 bases, with 11 bases separating them. Germline V gene sequence: CDR1 SNHLY, CDR2 FYNNEI. Full variable domain (outside the CDR3, taken from reference TRBV2 and TRBJ2-5): EPEVTQTPSHQVTQMGQEVILRCVPISNHLYFYWYRQILGQKVEFLVSFYNNEISEKSEIFDDQFSVERPDGSNFTLKIRSTKLEDSAMYFCASTGAGETQYFGPGTRLLVL.

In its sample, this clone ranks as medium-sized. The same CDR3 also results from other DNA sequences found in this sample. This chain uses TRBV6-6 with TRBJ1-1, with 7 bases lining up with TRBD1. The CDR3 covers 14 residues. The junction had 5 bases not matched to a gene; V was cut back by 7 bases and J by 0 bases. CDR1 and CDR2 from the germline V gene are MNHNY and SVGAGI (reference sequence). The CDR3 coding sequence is TGTGCCAGCACCCCGACAGGGTTGAACACTGAAGCTTTCTTT. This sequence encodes CASTPTGLNTEAFF.

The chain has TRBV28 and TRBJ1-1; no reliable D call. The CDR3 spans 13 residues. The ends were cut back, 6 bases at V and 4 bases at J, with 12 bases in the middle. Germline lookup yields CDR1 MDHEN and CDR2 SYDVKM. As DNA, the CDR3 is TGTGCCAGCAGCTCAAGTCCGGGCACTGAAGCTTTCTTT. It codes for CASSSSPGTEAFF.

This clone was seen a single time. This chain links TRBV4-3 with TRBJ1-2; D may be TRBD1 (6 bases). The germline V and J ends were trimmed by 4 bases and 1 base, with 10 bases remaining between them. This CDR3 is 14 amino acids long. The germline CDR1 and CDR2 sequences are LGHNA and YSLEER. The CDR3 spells CASSLAGDNYGYTF. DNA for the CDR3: TGCGCCAGCAGCCTTGCAGGGGATAACTATGGCTACACCTTC.